The 18 T cell receptor beta chains listed next were all sequenced from one sample in a study of spatial heterogeneity in lung cancer. TCRdb fed the 5' RACE reads into MiXCR, producing one record per CDR3 protein. The sample lists more than 60,000 distinct CDR3 sequences, 6.3% seen once, with roughly 14% in the top ten. The time point is: sample taken at primary tumor resection. The input for sequencing was PBMCs, taken at surgery. These receptors came from a female donor with early-stage non-small cell lung cancer.

The gene calls are TRBV3-1 and TRBJ1-5, with D hard to call. Germline CDR1 is LGHDT and CDR2 is YNNKEL (reference sequence). The CDR3 contains 14 residues. V was trimmed by 1 base and J by 12 bases, leaving 16 bases between them. CDR3 loop: CASSQGVLGLLQHF. The CDR3 DNA reads TGTGCCAGCAGCCAAGGGGTCCTCGGTCTACTCCAGCATTTT.

The V gene is TRBV11-2, the J gene TRBJ2-7, with D tentatively TRBD1 (5 bases). CDR3 length equals 12 residues. Germline lookup yields CDR1 SGHAT and CDR2 FQNNGV. V dropped 0 bases and J dropped 9 bases, with 9 bases sitting between them. The CDR3 DNA sequence: TGTGCCAGCAGCTTAGATCCAAGGGGGCAGTACTTC. This translates into CASSLDPRGQYF.

This clonotype was recorded at least ten times. The chain links TRBV5-1 to TRBJ2-2, with D possibly being TRBD1 (6 bases). The germline CDR1 and CDR2 sequences are SGHRS and YFSETQ. The CDR3 extends over 17 amino acids. V lost 7 bases and J lost 0, with 19 bases in between. The CDR3 DNA reads as TGCGCCAGCGACCAGGGGAGAGGCAGGTCGAACACCGGGGAGCTGTTTTTT. It encodes CASDQGRGRSNTGELFF.

In this sample, this clonotype turned up many times. The chain joins TRBV27 to TRBJ2-3; D assignment may be TRBD1 or TRBD2 (5 bases each). Germline CDR1 is MNHEY and CDR2 is SMNVEV (reference sequence). V was pared by 1 base and J by 3 bases, with 11 bases between. The CDR3 has 15 amino acids. The CDR3 reads CASSLLLEGTDTQYF. The CDR3 nucleotides read TGTGCCAGCAGTTTATTGCTCGAGGGGACAGATACGCAGTATTTT.

This clonotype was seen many times. The chain combines TRBV11-3 with TRBJ2-7; D unresolved. The CDR3 runs 12 residues. CDR1 and CDR2 (germline): SGHNT, YENEEA. Trimming took off 2 bases at V and 6 bases at J, with 8 bases between the two ends. The CDR3 DNA reads TGTGCCAGCAGCTTATTTGTCTGCGAGCAGTACTTC. Translating gives CASSLFVCEQYF.

This chain links TRBV5-6 with TRBJ2-1, with D perhaps matching TRBD1 (6 bases). The V and J ends lost 4 bases and 6 bases respectively, with 11 bases between them. This CDR3 spans 13 amino acids. CDR1 and CDR2 (germline): SGHDT, YYEEEE. The CDR3 loop reads CASSRTGPNEQFF. For the CDR3, the DNA is TGTGCCAGCAGCCGTACAGGGCCCAATGAGCAGTTCTTC.

In this sample, this clonotype turned up many times. This chain links TRBV28 with TRBJ1-3, with TRBD1 identical over 7 bases. Looked up from germline, CDR1 is MDHEN and CDR2 is SYDVKM. There are 14 residues in the CDR3. V shed 5 bases and J 1 base; nucleotides not matched to a gene: 2. Here the CDR3 DNA reads TGTGCCAGCAGTACAGGGGTTTCTGGAAACACCATATATTTT. This translates into CASSTGVSGNTIYF.

This clonotype was seen more than once but under ten times. This chain connects TRBV11-2 to TRBJ2-3, with 8 bases fitting TRBD2. V gave up 7 bases and J gave up 3 bases; unmatched junction bases: 9. Per the germline V gene, CDR1 is SGHAT and CDR2 is FQNNGV. The CDR3 extends over 15 amino acids. The CDR3 here is CASTRTSYGTDTQYF. In DNA form, the CDR3 reads TGTGCCAGCACCCGGACTAGCTATGGGACAGATACGCAGTATTTT.

The table lists this clonotype with many counts. The chain has TRBV9 and TRBJ2-7; D possibly corresponds to TRBD2 (6 bases). Trimming removed 4 bases from V and 6 bases from J, with 14 bases in between. CDR1 and CDR2 (germline): SGDLS, YYNGEE. The CDR3 consists of 13 residues. In DNA, the CDR3 is TGTGCCAGCAGCCGAAACCAGGGACTCGAGCAGTACTTC. It translates to CASSRNQGLEQYF.

This clonotype was observed at least ten times. The CDR3 protein is CASSRGPLLTSGGLYEQYV. CDR3 bases: TGTGCCAGCAGCCGGGGACCGCTACTGACTAGCGGGGGACTCTACGAGCAGTACGTC. The rearrangement links TRBV14 to TRBJ2-7; 12 bases map to TRBD2. In germline, CDR1 is SGHDN, CDR2 FVKESK. The CDR3 is made up of 19 amino acids. After removal of 4 bases from V and 3 bases from J, the junction contained 16 bases not matched to a gene.

This clonotype was counted many times. V gene TRBV12-3 or TRBV12-4 combines with J gene TRBJ1-1, with 7 positions matching TRBD1. CDR3 length: 13 amino acids. J was trimmed by 5 bases and V by 7 bases; bases with no gene match: 7. CDR3 DNA sequence: TGTGCCAGCACCAAGGGGGCTGGTACTGAAGCTTTCTTT. Protein sequence: CASTKGAGTEAFF.

This clonotype occurred a few times. This sequence joins TRBV29-1 and TRBJ1-5; unclear D gene. Trimming removed 2 bases at V and 6 bases at J, with 14 bases between. Per germline, CDR1 SQVTM and CDR2 ANQGSEA. CDR3 size: 14 residues. The CDR3 sequence is CSVETTTRSQPQHF. The CDR3 nucleotides read TGCAGCGTTGAAACCACAACCAGAAGTCAGCCCCAGCATTTT.

This clonotype has at least ten counts. The V and J genes are TRBV6-1 and TRBJ2-7; D perhaps matches TRBD2 (5 bases). Per germline, CDR1 MNHNS and CDR2 SASEGT. CDR3 length: 11 amino acids. V lost 8 bases and J 6 bases, leaving 11 bases between the germline ends. DNA of the CDR3: TGTGCCAGCCGGCAAAGCGGCGAGCAGTACGTC. Amino acids: CASRQSGEQYV.

Many counts were recorded for this clonotype. The chain is built from TRBV28 and TRBJ1-2; no clear D gene. CDR3 length equals 15 residues. The germline V and J ends were trimmed by 5 bases and 4 bases, with 17 bases remaining between them. The V gene's germline CDR1 is MDHEN and CDR2 SYDVKM. Written as DNA, the CDR3 is TGTGCCAGCAGTCCCGGAGTGGAGGGAGTCTATGGCTACACCTTC. Its protein product is CASSPGVEGVYGYTF.

This clonotype was counted many times. This sequence joins TRBV20-1 and TRBJ1-2, with 7 bases identical to TRBD1. The CDR3 length is 10 residues. The V gene's germline CDR1 is DFQATT and CDR2 SNEGSKA (reference sequence). V lost 6 bases and J lost 10; bases outside the gene matches: 5. CDR3 residues: CSARDRYYTF. DNA of the CDR3: TGCAGTGCGAGGGACAGATACTACACCTTC.

The chain uses TRBV12-3 or TRBV12-4 and TRBJ1-4; 10 bases line up with TRBD1. The CDR3 length is 14 residues. V lost 6 bases, J lost 7 bases, and 5 bases stayed unmatched. DNA for the CDR3: TGTGCCAGCAGGCAGACAGGGGGCTTTGAAAAACTGTTTTTT. Encoded protein: CASRQTGGFEKLFF.

This clonotype was counted at least ten times. The chain recombines TRBV29-1 with TRBJ2-7; 7 bases fit TRBD2. Germline values: CDR1 SQVTM, CDR2 ANQGSEA. V gave up 7 bases and J gave up 2 bases; unmatched junction bases: 8. The CDR3 is 13 amino acids. The DNA for the CDR3 is TGCAGCGCCTCGGGGAGGGCCACCTACGAGCAGTACTTC. Translated: CSASGRATYEQYF.

This clonotype occurred many times. The chain links TRBV5-6 to TRBJ1-5, with 9 bases matching TRBD1. The CDR3 is 17 residues long. V trimming: 1 base; J trimming: 2 bases; junction bases outside the gene matches: 7. CDR1 and CDR2 (germline): SGHDT, YYEEEE. Here the CDR3 reads CASSLYRGRSGNQPQHF. CDR3 in DNA: TGTGCCAGCAGCTTGTACAGGGGGCGGTCCGGCAATCAGCCCCAGCATTTT.